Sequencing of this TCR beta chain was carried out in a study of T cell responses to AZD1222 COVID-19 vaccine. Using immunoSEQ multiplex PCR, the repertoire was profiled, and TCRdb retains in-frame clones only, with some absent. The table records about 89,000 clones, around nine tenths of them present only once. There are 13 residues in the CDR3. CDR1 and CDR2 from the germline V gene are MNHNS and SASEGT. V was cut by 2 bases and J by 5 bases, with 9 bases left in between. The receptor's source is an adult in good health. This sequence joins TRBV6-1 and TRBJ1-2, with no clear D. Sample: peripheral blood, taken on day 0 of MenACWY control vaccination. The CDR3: CASSENVQYGYTF. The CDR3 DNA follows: TGTGCCAGCAGTGAAAATGTCCAGTATGGCTACACCTTC.